This is a list of T cell receptor beta chains from one sample in a study of blood T cell repertoires in COVID-19. Produced via immunoSEQ multiplex PCR; TCRdb's table is partial and in-frame only. There are 250,000 to 300,000 clones in the sample; just over 90% occur only once, and about 2.5% lies in the top ten. Sequenced material: PBMCs or T cells enriched from blood (not recorded which). The receptor source for this set is a woman between 40 and 50 years old with acute COVID-19. The CDR3 runs from the conserved cysteine through the conserved F or W. A D gene is named only where the DNA matches it firmly. Rows give clone size only sometimes, using once, few, many, or a class for an expanded clone.

clone_size: .; v_call: TRBV28; d_call: .; j_call: TRBJ2-3; cdr3_aa: CASSFGGTDTQYF; cdr3_nt: TGTGCCAGCAGTTTTGGGGGGACAGATACGCAGTATTTT
clone_size: .; v_call: TRBV19; d_call: .; j_call: TRBJ1-6; cdr3_aa: CASSSDSSSSPLHF; cdr3_nt: TGTGCCAGTAGTAGTGACAGCTCGTCTTCACCCCTCCACTTT
clone_size: .; v_call: TRBV19; d_call: TRBD1; j_call: TRBJ2-2; cdr3_aa: CASSSSSGTANTGELFF; cdr3_nt: TGTGCCAGTAGTTCTTCCTCCGGGACAGCTAACACCGGGGAGCTGTTTTTT
clone_size: .; v_call: TRBV27; d_call: TRBD1; j_call: TRBJ1-2; cdr3_aa: CASSATGRGYTF; cdr3_nt: TGTGCCAGCAGTGCGACAGGGAGAGGCTACACCTTC
clone_size: .; v_call: TRBV5-1; d_call: .; j_call: TRBJ1-4; cdr3_aa: CASSLVYGATNEKLFF; cdr3_nt: TGCGCCAGCAGCTTGGTCTACGGAGCAACTAATGAAAAACTGTTTTTT
clone_size: few; v_call: TRBV27; d_call: .; j_call: TRBJ1-5; cdr3_aa: CASRERQNSNQPQHF; cdr3_nt: TGTGCCAGCAGGGAAAGACAGAATAGCAATCAGCCCCAGCATTTT
clone_size: .; v_call: TRBV24-1; d_call: .; j_call: TRBJ1-2; cdr3_aa: CATSDQFGTGANYGYTF; cdr3_nt: TGTGCCACCAGTGACCAGTTCGGGACGGGGGCTAACTATGGCTACACCTTC
clone_size: once; v_call: TRBV7-2; d_call: .; j_call: TRBJ2-2; cdr3_aa: CASSLFTGELFF; cdr3_nt: TGTGCCAGCAGCCTGTTTACCGGGGAGCTGTTTTTT
clone_size: .; v_call: TRBV9; d_call: TRBD1; j_call: TRBJ2-1; cdr3_aa: CASSVGQGSSYNEQFF; cdr3_nt: TGTGCCAGCAGCGTAGGACAGGGGAGCTCCTACAATGAGCAGTTCTTC
clone_size: .; v_call: TRBV2; d_call: TRBD2; j_call: TRBJ2-1; cdr3_aa: CASSDEGLANNEQFF; cdr3_nt: TGTGCCAGCAGTGACGAGGGACTAGCTAACAATGAGCAGTTCTTC
clone_size: .; v_call: TRBV30; d_call: TRBD1; j_call: TRBJ1-2; cdr3_aa: CAWRNRGQGDGYTF; cdr3_nt: TGTGCCTGGAGGAACCGGGGACAGGGAGATGGCTACACCTTC
clone_size: .; v_call: TRBV7-9; d_call: TRBD2; j_call: TRBJ2-5; cdr3_aa: CASTLPLADTETQYF; cdr3_nt: TGTGCCAGCACCCTCCCTCTAGCGGACACGGAGACCCAGTACTTC
clone_size: .; v_call: TRBV7-6; d_call: .; j_call: TRBJ2-5; cdr3_aa: CASSLQQGVATETQYF; cdr3_nt: TGTGCCAGCAGCTTACAACAGGGCGTTGCAACCGAGACCCAGTACTTC
clone_size: .; v_call: TRBV3-1/TRBV3-2; d_call: .; j_call: TRBJ1-2; cdr3_aa: CASSRKDSGYTF; cdr3_nt: TGTGCCAGCAGCCGCAAGGACAGCGGCTACACCTTC
clone_size: .; v_call: TRBV24-1; d_call: TRBD1; j_call: TRBJ2-2; cdr3_aa: CATSDNRDRVAGELFF; cdr3_nt: TGTGCCACCAGTGATAACCGGGACAGGGTCGCCGGGGAGCTGTTTTTT
clone_size: few; v_call: TRBV28; d_call: TRBD2; j_call: TRBJ2-7; cdr3_aa: CASSSHGRASDEQYF; cdr3_nt: TGTGCCAGCAGTTCCCACGGGAGGGCGAGTGACGAGCAGTACTTC
clone_size: .; v_call: TRBV9; d_call: .; j_call: TRBJ2-1; cdr3_aa: CASSVEVGVTYNEQFF; cdr3_nt: TGTGCCAGCAGCGTAGAGGTGGGAGTTACTTACAATGAGCAGTTCTTC
clone_size: .; v_call: TRBV6-5; d_call: .; j_call: TRBJ1-2; cdr3_aa: CASSYGLHYGYTF; cdr3_nt: TGTGCCAGCAGTTATGGGCTTCACTATGGCTACACCTTC
clone_size: .; v_call: TRBV19; d_call: .; j_call: TRBJ1-2; cdr3_aa: CASSIGVRGIYGYTF; cdr3_nt: TGTGCCAGTAGTATCGGGGTAAGGGGGATCTATGGCTACACCTTC
clone_size: .; v_call: TRBV18; d_call: .; j_call: TRBJ2-3; cdr3_aa: CASSTSTDTQYF; cdr3_nt: TGTGCCAGCTCAACTAGCACAGATACGCAGTATTTT
clone_size: few; v_call: TRBV24-1; d_call: .; j_call: TRBJ1-1; cdr3_aa: CATSDAGPNTEAFF; cdr3_nt: TGTGCCACCAGTGATGCAGGGCCAAACACTGAAGCTTTCTTT
clone_size: .; v_call: TRBV4-1; d_call: .; j_call: TRBJ1-5; cdr3_aa: CASSQTGNQPQHF; cdr3_nt: TGCGCCAGCAGCCAGACAGGCAATCAGCCCCAGCATTTT
clone_size: few; v_call: TRBV7-2; d_call: .; j_call: TRBJ2-7; cdr3_aa: CASSSGPDGYEQYF; cdr3_nt: TGTGCCAGCAGTTCAGGTCCAGATGGTTACGAGCAGTACTTC